These 9 T cell receptor beta chains were sequenced from one sample in a study of persistence of HIV-infected CD4 T cells (TCRdb year 2020). The immunoSEQ hsTCRB assay version 4 in survey mode was used to sequence TCRbeta repertoires from genomic DNA. The table comes from immuneACCESS by way of TCRdb, which keeps in-frame sequences with V and J called. Part of the clones is missing from these tables; in studies checked, under half for an unresolved V gene and the rest for unknown reasons. The sample table lists roughly 30,000 clones, about 80% of them with a count of one. The ten biggest clones cover about 0.75% of the sample. Their target antigens are unknown. The treatment or condition label for this specimen denotes: suppressive antiretroviral therapy. Cells were stimulated with lysates of CMV-infected fibroblasts at roughly 10 ug/mL. Nonresponding CD40L-negative CD69-negative CD45RO-high memory CD4+ T cells were sorted as memory populations depleted of antigen-responding cells.

Sequences were derived from CD4+ T cells sorted from PBMCs after approximately 19-hour stimulation, sampled from a patient who received antiretroviral therapy. This sample's cell subset or site label indicates: CD40L-CD69- CD45RO-high memory CD4 T cells not responding to CMV lysate. These receptors were collected from an adult woman with HIV who was CMV-seropositive.

This rearrangement joins TRBV7-6 to TRBJ2-5, with D hard to call. CDR1 is SGHVS, CDR2 FNYEAQ, per germline. Trimming took off 2 bases at V and 2 bases at J, with 9 bases between the two ends. There are 14 residues in the CDR3. The DNA of the CDR3 is TGTGCCAGCAGCTTATCCAGAGTTCAAGAGACCCAGTACTTC. Protein sequence: CASSLSRVQETQYF.

The chain employs TRBV11-2 and TRBJ1-1; D ambiguous. There are 14 residues in the CDR3. V was cut by 2 bases and J by 4 bases, with 11 bases left in between. Germline V gene data show CDR1 as SGHAT and CDR2 as FQNNGV. This chain's CDR3 is CASSLTNAATEAFF. The DNA for the CDR3 is TGTGCCAGCAGCTTAACCAACGCGGCCACTGAAGCTTTCTTT. The full variable domain, its missing parts supplied by reference TRBV11-2 and TRBJ1-1, is EAGVAQSPRYKIIEKRQSVAFWCNPISGHATLYWYQQILGQGPKLLIQFQNNGVVDDSQLPKDRFSAERLKGVDSTLKIQPAKLEDSAVYLCASSLTNAATEAFFGQGTRLTVV.

The count of this clone is one. The chain combines TRBV9 with TRBJ1-5; perhaps TRBD1 as D (5 bases). Per germline, CDR1 SGDLS and CDR2 YYNGEE. This CDR3 comprises 16 residues. The V end lost 4 bases, the J end lost 2 bases, and 16 bases lay between the germline ends. The CDR3 region is CASSPGTGWGNQPQHF. The CDR3 bases are TGTGCCAGCAGCCCCGGGACGGGGTGGGGCAATCAGCCCCAGCATTTT. Looking up the rest from reference TRBV9 and TRBJ1-5 gives the full variable domain: DSGVTQTPKHLITATGQRVTLRCSPRSGDLSVYWYQQSLDQGLQFLIQYYNGEERAKGNILERFSAQQFPDLHSELNLSSLELGDSALYFCASSPGTGWGNQPQHFGDGTRLSIL.

This sequence joins TRBV29-1 and TRBJ1-4, with D possibly TRBD1 on 6 matching bases. Germline-derived CDR1 and CDR2 are SQVTM and ANQGSEA. The CDR3 runs to 13 residues. Between the trimmed V and J ends, which lost 6 bases and 4 bases, there was a span of 12 bases. The CDR3 loop reads CSVKDSYNEKLFF. In DNA, the CDR3 is TGCAGCGTGAAGGACAGCTATAATGAAAAACTGTTTTTT.

The rearrangement joins TRBV11-3 to TRBJ2-1, with no clear D. The CDR3 has 16 residues. Per germline, CDR1 SGHNT and CDR2 YENEEA. With 4 bases removed from V and 7 bases from J, the gap between germline ends came to 20 bases. DNA for the CDR3: TGTGCCAGCAGCTCCCGGACGGGCGATTCGGCAAATGAGCAGTTCTTC. Residues: CASSSRTGDSANEQFF.

The chain combines TRBV7-9 with TRBJ2-3; TRBD2 might be the D (5 bases). The CDR3 has 13 amino acids. V was trimmed by 3 bases and J by 7 bases, leaving 11 bases between them. Germline CDR1 reads SEHNR; CDR2 reads FQNEAQ (reference sequence). CDR3 in amino acids: CASSLRSGNTQYF. CDR3 nucleotides: TGTGCCAGCAGCTTGAGGAGCGGAAATACGCAGTATTTT.

This clone appeared once. The chain couples TRBV7-9 to TRBJ1-2; D unresolved. Per germline, CDR1 SEHNR and CDR2 FQNEAQ (reference sequence). CDR3 length: 16 residues. V was pared by 4 bases and J by 4 bases, with 19 bases between. CDR3 sequence reads: CASSSAGSQLAYGYTF. The CDR3 coding sequence is TGTGCCAGCAGCTCCGCTGGTTCCCAGTTAGCCTATGGCTACACCTTC.

The rearrangement joins TRBV7-8 to TRBJ1-5; D not certain. CDR1 is SGHVS and CDR2 is FQNEAQ in the germline V gene. The CDR3 is 16 residues long. V was trimmed by 2 bases and J by 1 base, leaving 12 bases between them. The CDR3 sequence: CASSLSVGISNQPQHF. CDR3 nucleotides: TGTGCCAGCAGCTTAAGCGTCGGGATCAGCAATCAGCCCCAGCATTTT.

The chain combines TRBV11-3 with TRBJ2-1; D remains unclear. The germline V gene has CDR1 SGHNT and CDR2 YENEEA. With 0 bases removed from V and 4 bases from J, the gap between germline ends came to 4 bases. The CDR3 spans 13 residues. As DNA, the CDR3 is TGTGCCAGCAGCTTAGAAGCGTACAATGAGCAGTTCTTC. Translation gives CASSLEAYNEQFF. The full variable domain, with the rest looked up from reference TRBV11-3 and TRBJ2-1, is EAGVVQSPRYKIIEKKQPVAFWCNPISGHNTLYWYLQNLGQGPELLIRYENEEAVDDSQLPKDRFSAERLKGVDSTLKIQPAELGDSAVYLCASSLEAYNEQFFGPGTRLTVL.